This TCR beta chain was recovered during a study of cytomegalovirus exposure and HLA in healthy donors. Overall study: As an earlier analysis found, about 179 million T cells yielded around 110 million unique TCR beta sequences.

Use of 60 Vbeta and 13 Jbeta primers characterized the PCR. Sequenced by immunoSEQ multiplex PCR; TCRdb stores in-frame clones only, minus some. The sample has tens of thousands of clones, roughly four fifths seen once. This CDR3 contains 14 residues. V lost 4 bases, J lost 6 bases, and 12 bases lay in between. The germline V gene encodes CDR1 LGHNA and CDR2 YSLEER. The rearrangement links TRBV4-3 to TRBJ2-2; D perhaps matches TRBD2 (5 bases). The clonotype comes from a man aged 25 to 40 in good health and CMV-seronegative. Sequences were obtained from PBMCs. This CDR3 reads CASSLEAGPGELFF. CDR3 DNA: TGCGCCAGCAGCCTGGAGGCGGGTCCCGGGGAGCTGTTTTTT.